These 29 T cell receptor beta chains originate from one sample sequenced in a study of vaccination effects on CD4 cells after COVID-19. Upon completion of more than eight days in culture, CD4+ T cells were isolated. Confirmation by PCR established that the person had SARS-CoV-2 infection between March and December 2020. All study participants received two doses of BNT162b2 or mRNA-1273 vaccine. No cognate antigen is known for these TCRs. Data came from immunoSEQ multiplex PCR; TCRdb stores just in-frame clones and leaves some out. The sample holds 40,000 to 45,000 clones, about 80% seen once. Source: CD4+ T cells from PBMCs cultured without peptide, taken after COVID-19 vaccination. Receptor source: a human donor who had a prior SARS-CoV-2 infection.

The chain is built from TRBV15 and TRBJ1-4; no clear D gene. Germline CDR1 LNHNV, CDR2 YYDKDF (reference sequence). CDR3 size: 13 residues. V dropped 3 bases and J dropped 8 bases, with 10 bases sitting between them. The CDR3 nucleotides read TGTGCCACCAGCAGGGGAGATGACGAAAAACTGTTTTTT. This encodes CATSRGDDEKLFF.

This rearrangement joins TRBV2 to TRBJ1-2; 7 bases are a match to TRBD1. Trimming at V came to 4 bases and at J to 8 bases, leaving 4 bases not matched to a gene. The CDR3 runs 12 residues. The germline gives CDR1 SNHLY, CDR2 FYNNEI. CDR3 nucleotides: TGTGCCAGCAGTGGGACAGGAAAAGGCTACACCTTC. Amino acids: CASSGTGKGYTF.

This rearrangement joins TRBV3-1 (or the pseudogene TRBV3-2) to TRBJ2-1; no definite D call. CDR3 length: 15 residues. Trimming shortened V by 4 bases and J by 4 bases, and 14 bases separated the two germline ends. Germline CDR1 LGHDT, CDR2 YNNKEL (reference sequence). The CDR3 spells CASSPLTGSYNEQFF. CDR3 bases: TGTGCCAGCAGCCCTCTCACGGGCTCATACAATGAGCAGTTCTTC.

This clone occurred a few times. In DNA form, the CDR3 reads TGTGCCAGCTGTAGGGACAGGGGTAAATCACCCCTCCACTTT. It encodes CASCRDRGKSPLHF. The chain carries TRBV18 and TRBJ1-6; 10 bases are shared with TRBD1. The CDR3 runs 14 residues. The V and J ends lost 7 bases and 10 bases, in that order; junction bases with no gene match: 7. Germline V gene lookup returns CDR1 KGHSH and CDR2 LQKENI.

The V and J genes are TRBV5-4 and TRBJ2-7; D gene ambiguous. V was shortened by 0 bases and J by 1 base, with 8 bases between the two germline ends. The CDR3 is 14 residues long. Germline CDR1 reads SGHNT; CDR2 reads YYREEE (reference sequence). This CDR3 is CASSLGVGSYEQYF. The CDR3 DNA sequence: TGTGCCAGCAGCTTGGGAGTTGGGTCCTACGAGCAGTACTTC.

The chain joins TRBV3-1 (or the pseudogene TRBV3-2) to TRBJ2-5; a weak D match, TRBD1 (5 bases). The germline V gene has CDR1 LGHDT and CDR2 YNNKEL (reference sequence). The CDR3 has 13 amino acids. The V and J ends lost 6 bases and 5 bases respectively, with 13 bases between them. The CDR3 DNA sequence: TGTGCCAGCAGTCCTCGAGCAGGGGAGACCCAGTACTTC. This translates into CASSPRAGETQYF.

This clone occurred once. The gene calls are TRBV19 and TRBJ1-2, with D possibly matching TRBD1 (5 bases). Germline V gene lookup returns CDR1 LNHDA and CDR2 SQIVND (reference sequence). Trimming removed 5 bases at V and 9 bases at J, with 22 bases between. The CDR3 totals 15 residues. As DNA, the CDR3 is TGTGCCAGTAGTTCCACCCCAGACAGTCCGGAGAGCTACACCTTC. This sequence encodes CASSSTPDSPESYTF.

This clone has a single count. The chain carries TRBV28 and TRBJ2-5, with TRBD2 identical over 12 bases. The V and J ends lost 5 bases and 4 bases, in that order; junction bases with no gene match: 8. Germline V gene data show CDR1 as MDHEN and CDR2 as SYDVKM. CDR3 length: 16 amino acids. CDR3 bases: TGTGCCAGCAGTCCGACTAGCGGGAGACAGGGAGAGACCCAGTACTTC. Translation gives CASSPTSGRQGETQYF.

Judged by abundance, this clone is medium-sized. This chain joins TRBV30 and TRBJ2-1; D possibly corresponds to TRBD2 (5 bases). The CDR3 sequence is 16 residues long. Trimming left V 0 bases short and J 2 bases short, with 14 bases between. Germline lookup yields CDR1 GTSNPN and CDR2 SVGIG (reference sequence). CDR3 loop: CAWSVFRGSTYNEQFF. CDR3 coding DNA: TGTGCCTGGAGTGTATTCCGTGGGAGTACCTACAATGAGCAGTTCTTC.

The J gene is TRBJ2-3, the V gene TRBV5-1; D is possibly TRBD1 (5 bases). Germline assignment: CDR1 SGHRS and CDR2 YFSETQ. The V and J ends lost 4 bases and 3 bases respectively, with 15 bases between them. This CDR3 region has 15 residues. CDR3 region: CASSLSWGFTDTQYF. The CDR3 DNA sequence: TGCGCCAGCAGCCTCTCATGGGGCTTTACAGATACGCAGTATTTT.

The rearrangement joins TRBV5-4 to TRBJ2-3; 13 bases are shared with TRBD2. The J segment lost 2 bases and the V segment lost 4 bases, leaving 4 bases of the junction unmatched. The length of the CDR3 is 16 residues. Germline values: CDR1 SGHNT, CDR2 YYREEE (reference sequence). CDR3 amino acids: CASSRGLAGVTDTQYF. CDR3 DNA: TGTGCCAGCAGCAGAGGACTAGCGGGAGTCACAGATACGCAGTATTTT. Full variable domain (outside the CDR3, taken from reference TRBV5-4 and TRBJ2-3): ETGVTQSPTHLIKTRGQQVTLRCSSQSGHNTVSWYQQALGQGPQFIFQYYREEENGRGNFPPRFSGLQFPNYSSELNVNALELDDSALYLCASSRGLAGVTDTQYFGPGTRLTVL.

The V gene is TRBV7-6, the J gene TRBJ2-7; D might be TRBD2 (6 bases). Trimming shortened V by 2 bases and J by 2 bases, and 25 bases separated the two germline ends. The germline V gene encodes CDR1 SGHVS and CDR2 FNYEAQ. This CDR3 contains 19 residues. The CDR3 DNA follows: TGTGCCAGCAGCTTACCCGGGGGACTGTATAGAGAGGGAGCCTACGAGCAGTACTTC. It encodes CASSLPGGLYREGAYEQYF.

The genes are TRBV7-9 and TRBJ2-3, with TRBD2 matching 7 bases. The CDR3 has 15 residues. The V gene's germline CDR1 is SEHNR and CDR2 FQNEAQ (reference sequence). The trim removed 1 base at V and 1 base at J, leaving 2 bases unmatched. The CDR3 loop reads CASSLELAGTDTQYF. CDR3 nucleotide sequence: TGTGCCAGCAGCTTAGAGCTAGCGGGCACAGATACGCAGTATTTT.

This clone was seen only a few times. CDR3 nucleotide sequence: TGTGCCAGCAGCTTAATTACGGACAGTTGGTCCTGGGGAAACACCATATATTTT. Residues: CASSLITDSWSWGNTIYF. This rearrangement joins TRBV7-2 to TRBJ1-3; possible D gene TRBD1, 6 bases. The V and J ends lost 2 bases and 4 bases respectively, with 21 bases between them. Germline loops: CDR1 SGHTA, CDR2 FQGNSA. The CDR3 extends over 18 amino acids.

The chain employs TRBV6-2 or TRBV6-3 and TRBJ2-7; TRBD1 matches 7 bases. The V and J ends lost 2 bases and 2 bases, in that order; junction bases with no gene match: 6. This CDR3 region has 15 residues. Per germline, CDR1 MNHEY and CDR2 SVGEGT. The CDR3 loop is CASSYRAGGTYEQYF. Here the CDR3 DNA reads TGTGCCAGCAGTTACCGGGCAGGGGGTACCTACGAGCAGTACTTC.

Written as DNA, the CDR3 is TGTGCCAGCAGCTCCCAGAGCACAGATACGCAGTATTTT. Amino acid sequence: CASSSQSTDTQYF. This chain uses TRBV5-4 with TRBJ2-3; D gene unclear. The CDR3 extends over 13 amino acids. Trimming removed 3 bases from V and 0 bases from J, with 5 bases in between. CDR1 and CDR2 from the germline V gene are SGHNT and YYREEE (reference sequence). Drawing the rest from reference TRBV5-4 and TRBJ2-3, the complete variable domain is ETGVTQSPTHLIKTRGQQVTLRCSSQSGHNTVSWYQQALGQGPQFIFQYYREEENGRGNFPPRFSGLQFPNYSSELNVNALELDDSALYLCASSSQSTDTQYFGPGTRLTVL.

This clone was seen only once. The rearrangement uses TRBV5-1 and TRBJ2-3, with D tentatively TRBD1 (5 bases). This CDR3 comprises 15 residues. The germline V and J ends were trimmed by 4 bases and 2 bases, with 14 bases remaining between them. The germline V gene encodes CDR1 SGHRS and CDR2 YFSETQ. Here the CDR3 DNA reads TGCGCCAGCAGCGGTGGGGCAGGGCTCACAGATACGCAGTATTTT. This translates into CASSGGAGLTDTQYF.

The CDR3 loop reads CSASDGPNYGYTF. CDR3 nucleotide sequence: TGCAGTGCTAGTGACGGACCTAACTATGGCTACACCTTC. The chain couples TRBV20-1 to TRBJ1-2; D unclear. V was cut by 3 bases and J by 0 bases, with 8 bases left in between. Looked up from germline, CDR1 is DFQATT and CDR2 is SNEGSKA (reference sequence). The CDR3 is 13 residues long.

The chain uses TRBV6-4 and TRBJ2-7; tentatively, D is TRBD1 or TRBD2 (5 bases each). CDR1 and CDR2 (germline): MRHNA, SNTAGT. Trimming stripped 5 bases from V and 5 bases from J, with 22 bases between. The CDR3 spans 16 residues. DNA of the CDR3: TGTGCCAGCAGTAGGGGCGAAGAGGGTGAAATGGACGAGCAGTACTTC. Protein product: CASSRGEEGEMDEQYF.

This rearrangement joins TRBV28 to TRBJ2-7; D ambiguous. The CDR3 sequence is 11 residues long. V shed 3 bases and J shed 3 bases, with 3 bases lying between them. Per germline, CDR1 MDHEN and CDR2 SYDVKM. The CDR3 DNA reads as TGTGCCAGCAGTTTCTACTACGAGCAGTACTTC. It codes for CASSFYYEQYF.

The chain recombines TRBV30 with TRBJ2-7; D unclear. V was clipped by 6 bases and J by 4 bases, with 13 bases between them. This CDR3 is 12 amino acids long. Germline CDR1 reads GTSNPN; CDR2 reads SVGIG (reference sequence). In DNA, the CDR3 is TGTGCCTGCGGAAAGGGTATTTACGAGCAGTACTTC. It yields the protein CACGKGIYEQYF.

The chain couples TRBV18 to TRBJ1-4; no definite D call. Trimming pared 0 bases from V and 5 bases from J, leaving 10 bases between. This CDR3 has 15 amino acids. In germline, CDR1 is KGHSH, CDR2 LQKENI. CDR3 protein: CASSPPNRENEKLFF. CDR3 DNA: TGTGCCAGCTCACCACCGAACAGAGAAAATGAAAAACTGTTTTTT.

The rearrangement uses TRBV29-1 and TRBJ1-1; TRBD1 matches 7 bases. Germline assignment: CDR1 SQVTM and CDR2 ANQGSEA. The CDR3 is 16 amino acids. The ends lost 6 bases at V and 4 bases at J; junction bases unmatched: 17. Here the CDR3 reads CSVIQGQGGLVTEAFF. The CDR3 nucleotides are TGCAGCGTCATACAGGGGCAGGGTGGTTTAGTCACTGAAGCTTTCTTT.

This chain joins TRBV5-1 and TRBJ1-6, with a tentative D call TRBD1 (5 bases). From germline, CDR1 is SGHRS and CDR2 YFSETQ. The V end was cut by 3 bases, the J end by 7 bases, with 17 bases between. This CDR3 region has 16 residues. DNA for the CDR3: TGCGCCAGCAGCTCCGGTCTCGCCGGGGGAAATTCACCCCTCCACTTT. It is translated as CASSSGLAGGNSPLHF.

Here the CDR3 DNA reads TGTGCCATCAGTGGGGGCGGATCCACAGATACGCAGTATTTT. The encoded protein is CAISGGGSTDTQYF. The chain couples TRBV10-3 to TRBJ2-3, with a tentative D call TRBD1 (5 bases). The CDR3 runs 14 residues. V was trimmed by 4 bases and J by 2 bases, leaving 10 bases between them. CDR1 ENHRY and CDR2 SYGVKD come from the germline V gene.

This clone was seen a handful of times. The V gene is TRBV5-4, the J gene TRBJ2-7, with TRBD1 identical over 12 bases. CDR1 and CDR2 from the germline V gene are SGHNT and YYREEE (reference sequence). CDR3 length: 15 residues. The V gene end was trimmed by 1 base and the J gene end by 4 bases; junction bases not matched to a gene: 3. The CDR3 region is CASSLPGQGAYEQYF. The CDR3 DNA follows: TGTGCCAGCAGCTTGCCGGGACAGGGGGCATACGAGCAGTACTTC.

CDR3 nucleotides: TGTGCCTGGAGTGTTGCCTTCCTTACAGATACGCAGTATTTT. Translating gives CAWSVAFLTDTQYF. The chain employs TRBV30 and TRBJ2-3; the D is unclear. V was cut by 0 bases and J by 3 bases, with 10 bases left in between. Per germline, CDR1 GTSNPN and CDR2 SVGIG (reference sequence). This CDR3 is built from 14 residues.

The chain joins TRBV3-1 (or the pseudogene TRBV3-2) to TRBJ2-2, with TRBD2 matching over 7 bases. J was trimmed by 0 bases and V by 3 bases; bases with no gene match: 4. The CDR3 covers 16 residues. The germline V gene encodes CDR1 LGHDT and CDR2 YNNKEL (reference sequence). CDR3 loop: CASSHRLAANTGELFF. The CDR3 coding sequence is TGTGCCAGCAGCCATCGACTAGCAGCGAACACCGGGGAGCTGTTTTTT.

This chain uses TRBV11-2 with TRBJ2-2; 10 bases are a match to TRBD2. The CDR3 extends over 18 amino acids. Germline lookup yields CDR1 SGHAT and CDR2 FQNNGV. Trimming removed 3 bases from V and 1 base from J; junction bases left unmatched: 8. The CDR3 loop is CASSFRLAGVLNTGELFF. The CDR3 DNA reads TGTGCCAGCAGCTTCAGGCTAGCGGGGGTCTTGAACACCGGGGAGCTGTTTTTT.